This T cell receptor beta chain was sequenced in a study of T cell clusters in autoimmune cytopenias. One tube held mixed TRB-A and TRB-B primer pools for touch-down PCR. After re-calling the multiplex PCR reads, TCRdb lists one entry per CDR3 protein, DNA absent. The table for this sample gives thousands of distinct CDR3 sequences. About 39,000 genome equivalents of blood DNA were amplified for TRB. In terms of frequency, this clonotype is medium-sized. Its antigen is unidentified. Regarding the study as a whole: Exclusive TRB clusters were 2.5 to 3.5-fold more numerous in healthy donors than in active autoimmune hepatitis.

CDR3 length equals 15 residues. CDR1 is LNHDA, CDR2 SQIVND, per germline (reference sequence). These data are also associated with another study on T cell repertoires in aging, cancer and after chemotherapy. From that report: Compared with age-matched healthy donors, untreated hematological or solid cancer patients showed higher blood TCR clonality.

The rearrangement links TRBV19 to TRBJ2-3; lacking DNA, the TRBD2 call made by TCRdb goes unchecked. This TCR came from a human donor in good health. Material for sequencing was peripheral blood. This CDR3 is CASKGREFSPDTQYF.